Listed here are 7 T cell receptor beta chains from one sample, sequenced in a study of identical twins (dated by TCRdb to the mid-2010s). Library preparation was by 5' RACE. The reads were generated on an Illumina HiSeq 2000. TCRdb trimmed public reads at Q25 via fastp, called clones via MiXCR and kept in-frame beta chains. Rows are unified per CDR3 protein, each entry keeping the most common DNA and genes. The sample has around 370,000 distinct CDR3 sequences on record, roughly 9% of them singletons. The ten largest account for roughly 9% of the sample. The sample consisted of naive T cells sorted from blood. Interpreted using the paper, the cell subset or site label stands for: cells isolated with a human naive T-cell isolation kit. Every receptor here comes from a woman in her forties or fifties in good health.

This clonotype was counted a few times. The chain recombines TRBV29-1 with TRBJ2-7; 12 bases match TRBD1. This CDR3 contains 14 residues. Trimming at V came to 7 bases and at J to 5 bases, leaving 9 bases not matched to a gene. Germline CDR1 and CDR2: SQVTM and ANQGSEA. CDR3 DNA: TGCAGCGCCGGAGGAAGGGACAGGGGGCACGAGCAGTACTTC. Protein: CSAGGRDRGHEQYF.

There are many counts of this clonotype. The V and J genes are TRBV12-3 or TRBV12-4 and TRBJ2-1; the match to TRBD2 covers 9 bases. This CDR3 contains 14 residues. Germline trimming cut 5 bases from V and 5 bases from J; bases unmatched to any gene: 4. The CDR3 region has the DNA TGTGCCAGCAGTCCTAGCGGGATGAACAATGAGCAGTTCTTC. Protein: CASSPSGMNNEQFF.

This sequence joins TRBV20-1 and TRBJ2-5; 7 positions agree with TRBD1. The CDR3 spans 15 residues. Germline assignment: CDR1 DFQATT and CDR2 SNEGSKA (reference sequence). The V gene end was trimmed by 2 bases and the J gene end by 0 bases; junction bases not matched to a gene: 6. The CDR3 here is CSARKQGRYQETQYF. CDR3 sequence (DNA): TGCAGTGCTAGAAAACAGGGGCGGTACCAAGAGACCCAGTACTTC.

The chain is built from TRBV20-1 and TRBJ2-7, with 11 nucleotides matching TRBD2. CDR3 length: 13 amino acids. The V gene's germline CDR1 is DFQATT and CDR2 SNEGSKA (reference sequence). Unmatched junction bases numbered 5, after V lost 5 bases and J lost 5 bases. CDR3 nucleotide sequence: TGCAGTGCTCGACTAGCGGGACTGGACGAGCAGTACTTC. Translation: CSARLAGLDEQYF.

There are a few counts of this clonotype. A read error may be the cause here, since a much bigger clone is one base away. As DNA, the CDR3 is TGTGCCAGCAGTTCAGGGAATCAGCCCCAGCATTTT. Residues: CASSSGNQPQHF. This chain uses TRBV2 with TRBJ1-5, with D possibly being TRBD1 (5 bases). Trimming pared 5 bases from V and 4 bases from J, leaving 6 bases between. The CDR3 loop spans 12 amino acids. Germline-derived CDR1 and CDR2 are SNHLY and FYNNEI.

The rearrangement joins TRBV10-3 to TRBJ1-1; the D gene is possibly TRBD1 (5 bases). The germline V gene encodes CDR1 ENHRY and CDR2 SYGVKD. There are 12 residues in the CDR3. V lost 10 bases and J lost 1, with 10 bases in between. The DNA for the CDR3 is TGTGCCACGGCCGGGGGGAACACTGAAGCTTTCTTT. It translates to CATAGGNTEAFF.

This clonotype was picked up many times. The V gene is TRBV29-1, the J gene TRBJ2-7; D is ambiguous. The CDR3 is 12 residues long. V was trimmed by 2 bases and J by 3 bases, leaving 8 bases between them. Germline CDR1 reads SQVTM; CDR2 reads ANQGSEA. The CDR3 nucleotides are TGCAGCGTTGAAAGACCGGGCTACGAGCAGTACTTC. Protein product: CSVERPGYEQYF.